Reported below is one T cell receptor (beta chain). Antigen unknown. This record comes from a study of cytomegalovirus exposure and HLA in healthy donors. J gave up 7 bases and V 5 bases, and 9 bases lay outside the gene matches. The CDR3 has 14 residues. Per the germline V gene, CDR1 is LNHDA and CDR2 is SQIVND (reference sequence). Amplification used 60 Vbeta primers and 13 Jbeta primers. Some clones are missing from TCRdb's copy, which holds only in-frame ones; the method was immunoSEQ multiplex PCR. The table lists around 140,000 clones. Findings and caveats of the study: Specificity of a few CMV-associated chains for CMV antigens was verified in vitro. It was taken for granted in presence/absence analyses that sequencing depth across donors was roughly uniform.

This clonotype originated in a woman aged 18-30 years in good health and CMV-seronegative. Sample: PBMCs. The V call is TRBV19, the J call TRBJ1-2, with 8 bases that match TRBD1. Written as DNA, the CDR3 is TGTGCCAGTAGTCTACTACAGGGGGATGGTGGCTACACCTTC. The encoded protein is CASSLLQGDGGYTF. Filled out from reference TRBV19 and TRBJ1-2, the complete variable domain reads DGGITQSPKYLFRKEGQNVTLSCEQNLNHDAMYWYRQDPGQGLRLIYYSQIVNDFQKGDIAEGYSVSREKKESFPLTVTSAQKNPTAFYLCASSLLQGDGGYTFGSGTRLTVV.